The 18 T cell receptor beta chains in this list originate from one sample, sequenced in a study of tumor and adjacent non-tumor tissue in lung cancer. The template was RNA from unsorted bulk tissue. Three rounds of nested PCR, following a modified ARM-PCR protocol, produced the TCRbeta library. TCRdb analysed the multiplex PCR reads with MiXCR anew, one entry per CDR3 protein. The table records about 75,000 distinct CDR3 sequences, around four fifths of them present only once. Sequenced: lung tumor tissue. Every receptor here comes from a woman in her 50s with non-small cell lung cancer.

V is TRBV29-1 and J is TRBJ2-3; 9 bases are a match to TRBD2. V shed 8 bases and J 4 bases; nucleotides not matched to a gene: 13. Germline CDR1 SQVTM, CDR2 ANQGSEA. The CDR3 length is 15 residues. Here the CDR3 reads CSLALAGSRADTQYF. The CDR3 bases are TGCAGCCTTGCCCTAGCGGGAAGTAGAGCAGATACGCAGTATTTT.

Note on this clonotype: Lacking the conserved final phenylalanine or tryptophan, this CDR3 likely reflects a read error. V is TRBV11-2 and J is TRBJ1-2, with TRBD1 matching over 7 bases. Germline CDR1 and CDR2: SGHAT and FQNNGV. The CDR3 covers 16 residues. The CDR3: CASSLSPSGTAYGYTL. The CDR3 DNA is TGTGCCAGTAGCTTAAGCCCCTCCGGGACAGCCTATGGCTACACCCTC.

About this clonotype: A read error may produce the germline difference seen at one junction end. The chain carries TRBV11-1 and TRBJ2-1; the D gene could be TRBD1 or TRBD2 (5 bases each). The CDR3 is 14 residues long. CDR1 and CDR2 (germline): SGHAT, FQDESV (reference sequence). This chain's CDR3 is CASNLRGVRYEHFF. In DNA form, the CDR3 reads TGTGCCAGCAACTTAAGAGGGGTTCGGTATGAGCACTTCTTC.

To note about this clonotype: This CDR3 fails to terminate in the conserved phenylalanine or tryptophan, so it likely reflects a read error. The chain recombines TRBV6-2 or TRBV6-3 with TRBJ2-7, with D unresolved. CDR1 MNHEY and CDR2 SVGEGT come from the germline V gene. The V end lost 8 bases, the J end lost 3 bases, and 8 bases lay between the germline ends. This CDR3 is 11 amino acids long. The DNA of the CDR3 is TGTGCCAGCGGTAACTACTACGAGCAGTACTTA. Translation gives CASGNYYEQYL.

V and J are TRBV11-1 and TRBJ2-7; perhaps D is TRBD1 or TRBD2 (6 bases each). CDR3 length: 15 amino acids. Germline V CDR1 and CDR2: SGHAT, FQDESV (reference sequence). Trimming left V 5 bases short and J 0 bases short, with 14 bases between. CDR3 region: CASSQTGADSYEQYF. In DNA, the CDR3 is TGTGCCAGCAGCCAGACGGGGGCGGACTCCTACGAGCAGTACTTC. Complete variable domain (other parts from reference TRBV11-1 and TRBJ2-7): EAEVAQSPRYKITEKSQAVAFWCDPISGHATLYWYRQILGQGPELLVQFQDESVVDDSQLPKDRFSAERLKGVDSTLKIQPAELGDSAMYLCASSQTGADSYEQYFGPGTRLTVT.

With regard to this clonotype: A much larger clonotype is one base distant, so this may be a read error. The genes are TRBV12-3 or TRBV12-4 and TRBJ2-1; D remains ambiguous. With 6 bases removed from V and 10 bases from J, the gap between germline ends came to 10 bases. The CDR3 is 11 amino acids. The CDR3 nucleotides are TGTGCCAGCAGCTTGCTAGGAGAGCAGTTCTTC. Translated, it gives CASSLLGEQFF.

This chain connects TRBV6-1 to TRBJ2-3; 9 bases align to TRBD1. CDR1 MNHNS and CDR2 SASEGT come from the germline V gene. This CDR3 comprises 16 residues. Germline trimming cut 3 bases from V and 7 bases from J; bases unmatched to any gene: 11. The CDR3 spells CASSDGQGLQLHTQYF. For the CDR3, the DNA is TGTGCCAGCAGTGATGGACAGGGGTTACAGTTGCATACGCAGTATTTT.

This clonotype was seen ten or more times. The genes are TRBV20-1 and TRBJ2-1; 8 bases are shared with TRBD1. V trimming: 2 bases; J trimming: 6 bases; junction bases outside the gene matches: 9. Germline CDR1 DFQATT, CDR2 SNEGSKA (reference sequence). This CDR3 is 15 amino acids long. The DNA of the CDR3 is TGCAGTGCTAGAAATCCGGACAGGGAGACCAATGAGCAGTTCTTC. Amino acid sequence: CSARNPDRETNEQFF.

J is TRBJ1-5 and V is TRBV7-9; TRBD1 is a possible D gene (6 bases). This CDR3 region has 14 residues. Trimming took off 10 bases at V and 3 bases at J, with 16 bases between the two ends. The germline gives CDR1 SEHNR, CDR2 FQNEAQ (reference sequence). Here the CDR3 DNA reads TGTGCCAACAGGTCGCAGGGGTACAATCAGCCCCAGCATTTT. Translating gives CANRSQGYNQPQHF.

This clonotype was observed many times. This chain links TRBV20-1 with TRBJ1-5; TRBD1 matches 11 bases. The CDR3 is 14 amino acids. Unmatched junction bases numbered 4, after V lost 1 base and J lost 8 bases. Germline loops: CDR1 DFQATT, CDR2 SNEGSKA (reference sequence). The CDR3 reads CSARVGTGGEPQHF. CDR3 sequence (DNA): TGCAGTGCTAGAGTGGGGACAGGGGGTGAGCCCCAGCATTTT.

As for this clonotype: The junction does not match germline at one end; this may be a read error. The rearrangement uses TRBV4-1 and TRBJ2-6; 13 bases match TRBD2. Germline V gene data show CDR1 as MGHRA and CDR2 as YSYEKL. The CDR3 contains 17 residues. The CDR3 nucleotides are TGCACCAGCTTTCCGACTAGCGGGGGGAGTGGGGACAACGTCCTGACTTTC. It yields the protein CTSFPTSGGSGDNVLTF.

With regard to this clonotype: This CDR3 fails to terminate in the conserved phenylalanine or tryptophan, so it likely reflects a read error. CDR3 DNA: TGCAGCATAGGGACAGAGAAAACAGGTACGCAGTATTTG. It is translated as CSIGTEKTGTQYL. The V call is TRBV29-1, the J call TRBJ2-3, with 7 nucleotides matching TRBD1. Per the germline V gene, CDR1 is SQVTM and CDR2 is ANQGSEA. The CDR3 consists of 13 residues.

The genes are TRBV29-1 and TRBJ2-1, with D unresolved. Germline V gene sequence: CDR1 SQVTM, CDR2 ANQGSEA. The ends were cut back, 7 bases at V and 3 bases at J, with 13 bases in the middle. The CDR3 covers 13 residues. As DNA, the CDR3 is TGCAGCGCTGCTGGCATGGACTACAATGAGCAGTTCTTC. Its protein is CSAAGMDYNEQFF.

This rearrangement joins TRBV6-1 to TRBJ2-3; TRBD2 matches at 7 bases. With V trimmed by 2 bases and J by 3 bases, 20 bases remained unmatched. In germline, CDR1 is MNHNS, CDR2 SASEGT. There are 20 residues in the CDR3. The CDR3 DNA is TGTGCCAGCAGTGAAATTCCGTGGGAGGGCGGGAGACCAAGTACAGATACGCAGTATTTT. It specifies CASSEIPWEGGRPSTDTQYF.

With respect to this clonotype: Relative to the germline gene, one junction end is altered; a read error may explain this. This chain joins TRBV5-4 and TRBJ2-6; 8 positions match TRBD1. Looked up from germline, CDR1 is SGHNT and CDR2 is YYREEE (reference sequence). The CDR3 consists of 15 residues. CDR3 nucleotides: TGTGCCAGCAGCTTACAGGGGGATGTGGCCAACGTCCTAACTTTC. It encodes CASSLQGDVANVLTF.

Of note for this clonotype: Mismatch with germline at one junction end may stem from a read error. This chain joins TRBV24-1 and TRBJ2-3; 7 bases are a match to TRBD1. The V gene's germline CDR1 is KGHDR and CDR2 SFDVKD. The CDR3 runs to 15 residues. CDR3 sequence (DNA): TGTGCCGCCAGTAATTTCCGGGACAGTACAGATACGCAGTATTTT. It yields the protein CAASNFRDSTDTQYF.

Comment on this clonotype: One junction end disagrees with the germline gene, perhaps due to a read error. The chain carries TRBV7-9 and TRBJ2-5; D is undetermined. CDR1 and CDR2 from the germline V gene are SEHNR and FQNEAQ (reference sequence). CDR3 length equals 12 residues. The CDR3: CACSTLEETQYF. For the CDR3, the DNA is TGTGCCTGCAGCACCCTTGAAGAGACCCAATACTTC.

Worth noting for this clonotype: This may come from a read error, since a much larger clone is one base off. The CDR3 ends on some other residue instead of the conserved phenylalanine or tryptophan, so this is likely a read error. This rearrangement joins TRBV28 to TRBJ2-5; 7 bases fit TRBD2. The V and J ends lost 7 bases and 2 bases, in that order; junction bases with no gene match: 4. From germline, CDR1 is MDHEN and CDR2 SYDVKM. The CDR3 contains 13 residues. DNA of the CDR3: TGTGCCAGCAAGGGAGGGCAGCAAGAGACCCAGTACTTA. Its protein is CASKGGQQETQYL.